Below are 10 T cell receptor beta chains sequenced from a single sample in a study of T cells in Graves' hyperthyroidism and ophthalmopathy. TCR beta CDR3 regions were amplified from RNA transcripts. During a first-round RT-PCR of the TCR CDR3, the HTBI primer set was used. TCRdb recomputed calls from the multiplex PCR reads with MiXCR, one row per CDR3 protein. The table has about 400,000 distinct CDR3 sequences, roughly 15% seen once. Sequencing was done on a sample of blood. Receptors originate from a woman in her fifties or sixties with Graves' ophthalmopathy.

This clonotype was detected only a few times. The chain is built from TRBV6-1 and TRBJ1-5, with 7 bases that match TRBD1. The junction had 5 bases not matched to a gene; V was cut back by 7 bases and J by 2 bases. The CDR3 has 14 amino acids. Per germline, CDR1 MNHNS and CDR2 SASEGT. The CDR3 region is CASIRQGGNQPQHF. The CDR3 DNA reads TGTGCCAGCATAAGACAGGGAGGCAATCAGCCCCAGCATTTT.

This clonotype was recorded at least ten times. V is TRBV19 and J is TRBJ1-5, with D possibly being TRBD1 (5 bases). Trimming cost V 5 bases and J 4 bases, with 18 bases left between them. Germline V gene data show CDR1 as LNHDA and CDR2 as SQIVND (reference sequence). The CDR3 is 16 amino acids. CDR3 loop: CASSPRDLGRNQPQHF. The DNA for the CDR3 is TGTGCCAGTAGTCCACGGGACCTCGGACGGAATCAGCCCCAGCATTTT.

This clonotype was observed a few times. The gene calls are TRBV20-1 and TRBJ2-1, with 8 bases matching TRBD2. The germline CDR1 and CDR2 sequences are DFQATT and SNEGSKA (reference sequence). The CDR3 extends over 13 amino acids. V was pared by 7 bases and J by 3 bases, with 5 bases of the junction left unmatched. CDR3: CSVKRENYNEQFF. The CDR3 nucleotides are TGCAGTGTAAAGCGGGAGAACTACAATGAGCAGTTCTTC.

The J gene is TRBJ2-1, the V gene TRBV10-1, with TRBD1 matching 8 bases. This CDR3 is 15 amino acids long. In germline, CDR1 is WNHNN, CDR2 SYGVQD (reference sequence). Trimming removed 0 bases from V and 8 bases from J; junction bases left unmatched: 6. CDR3: CASSESGAGGHEQFF. In nucleotides, the CDR3 is TGCGCCAGCAGTGAGTCCGGGGCAGGGGGCCATGAGCAGTTCTTC.

The table lists this clonotype with a few counts. The chain couples TRBV10-2 to TRBJ1-5, with D possibly being TRBD1 (6 bases). Between the trimmed V and J ends, which lost 5 bases and 5 bases, there was a span of 16 bases. Germline values: CDR1 WSHSY, CDR2 SAAADI. The CDR3 has 15 amino acids. CDR3 DNA: TGCGCCAGCAGTTCCGGGGGGGGCGGGTATCAGCCCCAGCATTTT. Amino acids: CASSSGGGGYQPQHF.

This clonotype has more than one count but fewer than ten. The chain carries TRBV5-5 and TRBJ1-2; D uncertain. The CDR3 spans 13 residues. V was cut by 4 bases and J by 8 bases, with 15 bases left in between. CDR1 and CDR2 (germline): SGHKS, YYEKEE (reference sequence). This CDR3 is CASSNTVGVGYTF. CDR3 DNA: TGTGCCAGCAGCAACACGGTTGGAGTCGGCTACACCTTC.

CDR3 region: CASSLEGASDTQYF. As DNA, the CDR3 is TGCGCCAGCAGCTTGGAAGGGGCTTCAGATACGCAGTATTTT. The chain has TRBV5-1 and TRBJ2-3; perhaps TRBD1 as D (5 bases). CDR1 SGHRS and CDR2 YFSETQ come from the germline V gene. The CDR3 runs 14 residues. The V gene lost 0 bases and the J gene lost 4 bases, with 9 bases spanning the gap.

This CDR3 is CASSDGGGTRAYEQYF. The CDR3 DNA sequence: TGTGCCAGCAGTGACGGGGGCGGGACTAGAGCCTACGAGCAGTACTTC. This chain joins TRBV6-2 or TRBV6-3 and TRBJ2-7, with 8 bases identical to TRBD2. The CDR3 is made up of 16 amino acids. V dropped 5 bases and J dropped 2; count of bases not matched to a gene: 11. Germline V gene sequence: CDR1 MNHEY, CDR2 SVGEGT.

Regarding this clonotype: A read error may be the cause here, since a much bigger clone is one base away. The chain recombines TRBV7-2 with TRBJ2-1; D may be TRBD1 or TRBD2 (5 bases each). The V gene's germline CDR1 is SGHTA and CDR2 FQGNSA. This CDR3 region has 14 residues. CDR3: CASSPGSAYNEQSF. The CDR3 DNA reads as TGTGCCAGCAGCCCAGGGAGCGCTTACAATGAGCAGTCCTTC.

The sample holds many counts of this clonotype. The CDR3 DNA follows: TGTGCCAGCAGCTTGGCCCAAGCAGATACGCAGTATTTT. Translating it yields CASSLAQADTQYF. The chain has TRBV7-2 and TRBJ2-3, with unresolved D. The CDR3 is 13 amino acids. Per germline, CDR1 SGHTA and CDR2 FQGNSA. The V end lost 3 bases, the J end lost 4 bases, and 8 bases lay between the germline ends.